The 24 T cell receptor beta chains reported below all come from one sample, sequenced in a study of control samples from healthy donors and cancer patients. The table came from immunoSEQ multiplex PCR; TCRdb's copy has only in-frame clones and leaves some out. The table shows roughly 150,000 clones, with about 86% occurring only once. Sequencing was done on a sample of blood. The receptors were gathered from a man younger than 35 in good health.

The V and J genes are TRBV9 and TRBJ2-1; a possible D gene is TRBD2 (6 bases). V lost 0 bases and J lost 7, with 11 bases in between. CDR3 length: 14 residues. CDR1 and CDR2 from the germline V gene are SGDLS and YYNGEE. The CDR3 DNA reads TGTGCCAGCAGCGTAGCGGGACTGGAAAATGAGCAGTTCTTC. Amino acid sequence: CASSVAGLENEQFF.

This clone was recorded once. This chain links TRBV9 with TRBJ1-3, with 8 bases fitting TRBD1. V gave up 0 bases and J gave up 3 bases; unmatched junction bases: 8. Germline V gene data show CDR1 as SGDLS and CDR2 as YYNGEE. This CDR3 is 17 amino acids long. DNA for the CDR3: TGTGCCAGCAGCGTAGCTGGGCAGGGGGCGGTTGGAAACACCATATATTTT. Translated, it gives CASSVAGQGAVGNTIYF.

This clone was detected only once. The chain carries TRBV5-6 and TRBJ2-4; tentatively, D is TRBD1 (6 bases). V was pared by 0 bases and J by 8 bases, with 15 bases between. Looked up from germline, CDR1 is SGHDT and CDR2 is YYEEEE. The CDR3 runs to 15 residues. CDR3 nucleotide sequence: TGTGCCAGCAGCTTGGTAGGGGGTTATAATGACATTCAGTACTTC. It encodes CASSLVGGYNDIQYF.

This clone was seen a handful of times. As DNA, the CDR3 is TGTGCCAGCAGCCGTTTGGACGGGGGAGAGACCCAGTACTTC. This codes for CASSRLDGGETQYF. This chain joins TRBV3-1 (or the pseudogene TRBV3-2) and TRBJ2-5; TRBD2 is a possible D gene (6 bases). V gave up 4 bases and J gave up 4 bases, with 13 bases separating them. Per germline, CDR1 LGHDT and CDR2 YNNKEL (reference sequence). The CDR3 is 14 amino acids.

The chain carries TRBV11-2 and TRBJ2-7; tentative D call: TRBD2 (6 bases). The CDR3 runs to 14 residues. V was shortened by 6 bases and J by 2 bases, with 14 bases between the two germline ends. CDR1 is SGHAT, CDR2 FQNNGV, per germline. This CDR3 reads CASRARGKAYEQYF. For the CDR3, the DNA is TGTGCCAGCAGAGCCCGGGGGAAGGCCTACGAGCAGTACTTC. Looking up the rest from reference TRBV11-2 and TRBJ2-7 gives the full variable domain: EAGVAQSPRYKIIEKRQSVAFWCNPISGHATLYWYQQILGQGPKLLIQFQNNGVVDDSQLPKDRFSAERLKGVDSTLKIQPAKLEDSAVYLCASRARGKAYEQYFGPGTRLTVT.

In its sample, this clone was seen once. DNA of the CDR3: TGTGCCAGCAGCACCCAATCCGGGACAACTGGGGCCAACGTCCTGACTTTC. Translated, it gives CASSTQSGTTGANVLTF. The rearrangement links TRBV9 to TRBJ2-6; D is perhaps TRBD1 (6 bases). This CDR3 has 17 residues. Trimming took off 4 bases at V and 2 bases at J, with 16 bases between the two ends. In germline, CDR1 is SGDLS, CDR2 YYNGEE.

A single count supports this clone. This chain connects TRBV9 to TRBJ1-3, with D uncertain. The ends were cut back, 8 bases at V and 0 bases at J, with 15 bases in the middle. The CDR3 covers 15 residues. Germline assignment: CDR1 SGDLS and CDR2 YYNGEE. CDR3 loop: CARPLGPFSGNTIYF. The CDR3, as DNA: TGTGCCAGGCCCCTAGGGCCCTTCTCTGGAAACACCATATATTTT.

This clone was detected a few times. This chain links TRBV5-1 with TRBJ2-1; TRBD1 aligns across 8 bases. After removal of 5 bases from V and 6 bases from J, the junction contained 10 bases not matched to a gene. Germline loops: CDR1 SGHRS, CDR2 YFSETQ. This CDR3 region has 15 residues. CDR3 DNA: TGCGCCAGCAGGCGTGGACAGGGAGGCTCCAATGAGCAGTTCTTC. Translating gives CASRRGQGGSNEQFF.

The rearrangement links TRBV15 to TRBJ2-1; D is unclear. Trimming removed 0 bases at V and 7 bases at J, with 10 bases between. The length of the CDR3 is 14 residues. CDR1 and CDR2 (germline): LNHNV, YYDKDF (reference sequence). The CDR3 DNA follows: TGTGCCACCAGCAGAGAATTCACGGAGAATGAGCAGTTCTTC. It specifies CATSREFTENEQFF.

V is TRBV5-4 and J is TRBJ1-1, with D perhaps matching TRBD1 (5 bases). V was cut by 2 bases and J by 4 bases, with 15 bases left in between. The V gene's germline CDR1 is SGHNT and CDR2 YYREEE (reference sequence). This CDR3 comprises 15 residues. The CDR3 protein is CASSFGFGGTTEAFF. Here the CDR3 DNA reads TGTGCCAGCAGCTTTGGATTCGGGGGGACCACTGAAGCTTTCTTT.

The V and J genes are TRBV3-1 (or the pseudogene TRBV3-2) and TRBJ2-7, with 7 bases that match TRBD1. V was pared by 2 bases and J by 5 bases, with 6 bases of the junction left unmatched. CDR1 LGHDT and CDR2 YNNKEL come from the germline V gene (reference sequence). The CDR3 runs to 14 residues. The CDR3 protein is CASSQHRGFDEQYF. The CDR3, as DNA: TGTGCCAGCAGCCAACACAGGGGTTTCGACGAGCAGTACTTC.

The chain couples TRBV19 to TRBJ1-2; D unclear. The ends were cut back, 3 bases at V and 7 bases at J, with 12 bases in the middle. Germline V gene data show CDR1 as LNHDA and CDR2 as SQIVND (reference sequence). The CDR3 sequence is 13 residues long. The CDR3 here is CASSMAPTGGYTF. CDR3 nucleotides: TGTGCCAGTAGTATGGCCCCTACTGGTGGCTACACCTTC.

A few counts support this clone. The chain joins TRBV18 to TRBJ2-7, with a weak D call TRBD1 (6 bases). Germline CDR1 is KGHSH and CDR2 is LQKENI. V lost 1 base and J 6 bases, leaving 22 bases between the germline ends. This CDR3 is built from 17 residues. The CDR3 DNA sequence: TGTGCCAGCTCACCACGCATCGCAGGGGTGGGAATACGCGAGCAGTACTTC. Its translation is CASSPRIAGVGIREQYF.

The V call is TRBV5-1, the J call TRBJ1-1; D is perhaps TRBD1 (6 bases). Trimming removed 2 bases at V and 3 bases at J, with 11 bases between. The CDR3 loop spans 14 amino acids. Looked up from germline, CDR1 is SGHRS and CDR2 is YFSETQ. The CDR3 nucleotides read TGCGCCAGCAGCTTAGGGACATGGGACACTGAAGCTTTCTTT. Its translation: CASSLGTWDTEAFF.

The chain has TRBV27 and TRBJ2-3; D not certain. CDR3 length: 12 amino acids. Looked up from germline, CDR1 is MNHEY and CDR2 is SMNVEV (reference sequence). The V end lost 8 bases, the J end lost 3 bases, and 9 bases lay between the germline ends. The CDR3 DNA reads as TGTGCCAGCGGTAGCTCTACAGATACGCAGTATTTT. Translated, it gives CASGSSTDTQYF.

The chain carries TRBV6-5 and TRBJ1-2, with a possible D match to TRBD1 (6 bases). Germline CDR1 reads MNHEY; CDR2 reads SVGAGI. V was cut by 7 bases and J by 8 bases, with 20 bases left in between. This CDR3 is 14 amino acids long. The CDR3 spells CASIGQGRMGGYTF. In DNA form, the CDR3 reads TGTGCCAGCATTGGTCAGGGGAGGATGGGCGGCTACACCTTC.

This rearrangement joins TRBV12-3 or TRBV12-4 to TRBJ2-7; 8 bases match TRBD2. The CDR3 spans 13 residues. The V and J ends lost 7 bases and 2 bases, in that order; junction bases with no gene match: 4. The CDR3 nucleotides read TGTGCCAGCAAAACGGGGGGGGCCTACGAGCAGTACTTC. Translated, it gives CASKTGGAYEQYF.

V usage is TRBV4-1 and J usage is TRBJ1-5; D gene uncertain. The length of the CDR3 is 16 residues. V lost 0 bases and J lost 4, with 13 bases in between. Germline assignment: CDR1 MGHRA and CDR2 YSYEKL. CDR3 sequence reads: CASSQDGGLGNQPQHF. The CDR3 DNA sequence: TGCGCCAGCAGCCAAGACGGTGGGCTGGGAAATCAGCCCCAGCATTTT.

V and J are TRBV19 and TRBJ1-2, with 7 bases matching TRBD1. Trimming took 7 bases from V and 0 from J; bases not matched to a gene: 8. This CDR3 has 15 amino acids. CDR1 is LNHDA and CDR2 is SQIVND in the germline V gene (reference sequence). The CDR3 is CASNPGTASNYGYTF. CDR3 DNA sequence: TGTGCCAGTAACCCCGGGACAGCATCTAACTATGGCTACACCTTC.

The rearrangement links TRBV7-8 to TRBJ2-5; 13 nucleotides match TRBD2. The junction had 5 bases not matched to a gene; V was cut back by 4 bases and J by 3 bases. Germline V gene sequence: CDR1 SGHVS, CDR2 FQNEAQ. This CDR3 has 16 residues. The CDR3 region is CASSSRLAGGKETQYF. CDR3 bases: TGTGCCAGCAGCTCGCGACTAGCGGGGGGTAAAGAGACCCAGTACTTC. Supplemented by reference TRBV7-8 and TRBJ2-5, the full variable domain reads GAGVSQSPRYKVAKRGQDVALRCDPISGHVSLFWYQQALGQGPEFLTYFQNEAQLDKSGLPSDRFFAERPEGSVSTLKIQRTQQEDSAVYLCASSSRLAGGKETQYFGPGTRLLVL.

This rearrangement joins TRBV7-3 to TRBJ1-5; no clear D. CDR3 length equals 16 residues. Trimming left V 5 bases short and J 0 bases short, with 14 bases between. Germline V gene sequence: CDR1 SGHTA, CDR2 FQGTGA. CDR3 nucleotide sequence: TGTGCCAGCAGCCCCTGGAGGCCTTATAGCAATCAGCCCCAGCATTTT. Its protein product is CASSPWRPYSNQPQHF.

The count of this clone is one. The rearrangement links TRBV7-8 to TRBJ1-2; no reliable D call. Germline CDR1 is SGHVS and CDR2 is FQNEAQ. The CDR3 covers 14 residues. V lost 2 bases and J 2 bases, leaving 9 bases between the germline ends. DNA for the CDR3: TGTGCCAGCAGCTTACGGTTAGAGAACTATGGCTACACCTTC. Its translation: CASSLRLENYGYTF.

This clone was counted a few times. This sequence joins TRBV6-1 and TRBJ1-4; 8 bases match TRBD1. This CDR3 has 13 residues. V shed 6 bases and J 10 bases; nucleotides not matched to a gene: 7. CDR1 is MNHNS, CDR2 SASEGT, per germline. This chain's CDR3 is CASRGQATGKLFF. The CDR3 region has the DNA TGTGCCAGCAGGGGACAGGCGACAGGAAAACTGTTTTTT.

The chain is built from TRBV1 and TRBJ1-6; the table names TRBD1, a call not compared with the DNA. TRBV1 is given as a pseudogene. The CDR3 extends over 16 amino acids. CDR3 residues: CTSSQPPGQVNSPLHF. CDR3 coding DNA: TGCACCAGCAGCCAACCTCCGGGACAGGTCAATTCACCCCTCCACTTT.